A single sample gave rise to the 30 T cell receptor beta chains below, sequenced in a study of blood T cell repertoires in COVID-19. Profiling relied on immunoSEQ multiplex PCR, and the TCRdb table lists in-frame clones only, not all of them. Of about 190,000 clones in the sample, roughly 85% were seen once. The sample was peripheral blood. These receptors all stem from a woman aged 70-85 years with acute or convalescent COVID-19.

The chain carries TRBV6-6 and TRBJ1-5; no clear D gene. The CDR3 has 12 amino acids. CDR1 and CDR2 (germline): MNHNY, SVGAGI (reference sequence). V was shortened by 2 bases and J by 7 bases, with 6 bases between the two germline ends. Here the CDR3 DNA reads TGTGCCAGCAGTTACCCTAAGCAGCCCCAGCATTTT. This gives the protein CASSYPKQPQHF.

The genes are TRBV4-2 and TRBJ2-1; D is possibly TRBD1 (6 bases). The CDR3 is 14 residues long. V dropped 2 bases and J dropped 4 bases, with 9 bases sitting between them. Germline loops: CDR1 LGHNA, CDR2 YNFKEQ. CDR3 DNA: TGTGCCAGCAGCCAACCGACAGGATACAATGAGCAGTTCTTC. Protein product: CASSQPTGYNEQFF.

The chain links TRBV11-2 to TRBJ2-2; 14 bases line up with TRBD2. V lost 1 base and J lost 6; bases outside the gene matches: 10. The CDR3 runs 19 residues. CDR1 and CDR2 from the germline V gene are SGHAT and FQNNGV. CDR3 sequence (DNA): TGTGCCAGCAGCTTAGTGGAGACTAGCGGGAGGGGATGGGCCGGGGAGCTGTTTTTT. Translated, it gives CASSLVETSGRGWAGELFF.

The chain recombines TRBV18 with TRBJ2-2, with no clear D. CDR3 length equals 13 residues. Trimming shortened V by 5 bases and J by 2 bases, and 6 bases separated the two germline ends. CDR1 KGHSH and CDR2 LQKENI come from the germline V gene. The CDR3, as DNA: TGTGCCAGCTCATATACTAACACCGGGGAGCTGTTTTTT. It encodes CASSYTNTGELFF.

J is TRBJ2-7 and V is TRBV5-6, with TRBD2 matching over 7 bases. Germline trimming cut 4 bases from V and 3 bases from J; bases unmatched to any gene: 13. This CDR3 comprises 16 residues. CDR1 is SGHDT and CDR2 is YYEEEE in the germline V gene. CDR3 sequence reads: CASSVTLASGRYEQYF. In nucleotides, the CDR3 is TGTGCCAGCAGCGTGACACTAGCGTCGGGGCGCTACGAGCAGTACTTC.

The J gene is TRBJ1-1, the V gene TRBV6-5, with TRBD1 matching 9 bases. This CDR3 contains 14 residues. V trimming: 5 bases; J trimming: 1 base; junction bases outside the gene matches: 2. Germline V CDR1 and CDR2: MNHEY, SVGAGI. The CDR3: CASSTGGWNTEAFF. The CDR3 bases are TGTGCCAGCAGTACAGGGGGCTGGAACACTGAAGCTTTCTTT.

The rearrangement joins TRBV5-1 to TRBJ1-1, with D uncertain. The germline V and J ends were trimmed by 5 bases and 1 base, with 6 bases remaining between them. Germline-derived CDR1 and CDR2 are SGHRS and YFSETQ. This CDR3 has 12 residues. This CDR3 is CASSASNTEAFF. As DNA, the CDR3 is TGCGCCAGCAGTGCGTCGAACACTGAAGCTTTCTTT.

V usage is TRBV19 and J usage is TRBJ2-5, with 10 bases fitting TRBD2. Germline CDR1 reads LNHDA; CDR2 reads SQIVND (reference sequence). The CDR3 contains 16 residues. Trimming at V came to 5 bases and at J to 4 bases, leaving 10 bases not matched to a gene. In nucleotides, the CDR3 is TGTGCCAGTAGTCCGGATAGCGGGAGGTGGGGAGAGACCCAGTACTTC. Translation gives CASSPDSGRWGETQYF.

Only a few counts were recorded for this clone. The chain combines TRBV9 with TRBJ1-1, with D unclear. Germline V CDR1 and CDR2: SGDLS, YYNGEE. The CDR3 is 14 residues long. V dropped 0 bases and J dropped 5 bases, with 11 bases sitting between them. The CDR3 coding sequence is TGTGCCAGCAGCGTAGACCTGATACTGACTGAAGCTTTCTTT. It yields the protein CASSVDLILTEAFF.

The chain carries TRBV19 and TRBJ2-7, with D possibly TRBD2 on 6 matching bases. This CDR3 has 16 residues. The V gene's germline CDR1 is LNHDA and CDR2 SQIVND (reference sequence). The V and J ends lost 0 bases and 2 bases respectively, with 14 bases between them. The CDR3 here is CASSIDLTSGAYEQYF. Here the CDR3 DNA reads TGTGCCAGTAGTATAGATCTGACGTCGGGGGCCTACGAGCAGTACTTC.

The chain recombines TRBV5-1 with TRBJ2-7; D uncertain. Per germline, CDR1 SGHRS and CDR2 YFSETQ. The CDR3 extends over 16 amino acids. Trimming left V 0 bases short and J 2 bases short, with 15 bases between. This chain's CDR3 is CASSLGYLINTYEQYF. The CDR3 DNA follows: TGCGCCAGCAGCTTGGGGTACCTTATCAACACCTACGAGCAGTACTTC.

The chain combines TRBV25-1 with TRBJ2-1; TRBD2 aligns across 11 bases. After removal of 3 bases from V and 4 bases from J, the junction contained 11 bases not matched to a gene. The CDR3 runs 18 residues. Germline V lookup: CDR1 MGHDK, CDR2 SYGVNS. The CDR3: CASSDLTSGRFVYNEQFF. The CDR3 nucleotides are TGTGCCAGCAGTGACCTTACTAGCGGGAGATTCGTTTACAATGAGCAGTTCTTC.

The chain has TRBV18 and TRBJ1-5, with 9 bases that match TRBD1. Germline V CDR1 and CDR2: KGHSH, LQKENI. This CDR3 spans 15 amino acids. V lost 4 bases to trimming and J lost 6 bases; unmatched junction nucleotides: 7. The CDR3 sequence: CASSLSTGGTQPQHF. DNA of the CDR3: TGTGCCAGCTCACTTTCGACAGGGGGTACTCAGCCCCAGCATTTT.

Turning to this clone: The same CDR3 arises from other DNA sequences in this sample as well. J is TRBJ2-1 and V is TRBV5-1; 11 bases are a match to TRBD2. There are 16 residues in the CDR3. The V gene end was trimmed by 0 bases and the J gene end by 7 bases; junction bases not matched to a gene: 6. Per germline, CDR1 SGHRS and CDR2 YFSETQ. The CDR3 sequence is CASSLEGTSGFNEQFF. CDR3 nucleotide sequence: TGCGCCAGCAGCTTGGAGGGGACTAGCGGTTTTAATGAGCAGTTCTTC. Drawing the rest from reference TRBV5-1 and TRBJ2-1, the complete variable domain is KAGVTQTPRYLIKTRGQQVTLSCSPISGHRSVSWYQQTPGQGLQFLFEYFSETQRNKGNFPGRFSGRQFSNSRSEMNVSTLELGDSALYLCASSLEGTSGFNEQFFGPGTRLTVL.

The genes are TRBV24-1 and TRBJ2-1, with TRBD1 matching over 9 bases. Looked up from germline, CDR1 is KGHDR and CDR2 is SFDVKD. There are 13 residues in the CDR3. J was trimmed by 3 bases and V by 8 bases; bases with no gene match: 1. The CDR3 region has the DNA TGTGCCACCACGGGACAGGGCTACAATGAGCAGTTCTTC. It encodes CATTGQGYNEQFF.

This clone was observed a single time. This chain uses TRBV10-1 with TRBJ2-1; 8 positions agree with TRBD2. CDR3 size: 17 residues. The junction had 15 bases not matched to a gene; V was cut back by 5 bases and J by 6 bases. Germline CDR1 and CDR2: WNHNN and SYGVQD (reference sequence). The CDR3 region has the DNA TGCGCCAGCAGTTATGGGTTCGGAGCGGGAGATTTCAATGAGCAGTTCTTC. Protein: CASSYGFGAGDFNEQFF.

This clone was counted only a few times. The V call is TRBV19, the J call TRBJ2-4; 9 bases are a match to TRBD1. V lost 5 bases to trimming and J lost 0 bases; unmatched junction nucleotides: 8. This CDR3 is built from 17 residues. Germline-derived CDR1 and CDR2 are LNHDA and SQIVND (reference sequence). CDR3 region: CASSPDRGFLAKNIQYF. The CDR3 bases are TGTGCCAGTAGTCCGGACAGGGGATTCTTAGCCAAAAACATTCAGTACTTC.

The chain uses TRBV14 and TRBJ2-5, with D perhaps matching TRBD2 (5 bases). Trimming removed 5 bases from V and 5 bases from J, with 12 bases in between. The CDR3 length is 13 residues. Germline values: CDR1 SGHDN, CDR2 FVKESK. This chain's CDR3 is CASSLRGSETQYF. The CDR3 nucleotides are TGTGCCAGCAGCTTACGAGGGTCGGAGACCCAGTACTTC.

The rearrangement uses TRBV5-8 and TRBJ1-5; TRBD1 might be the D (6 bases). V lost 2 bases and J lost 6, with 12 bases in between. Germline-derived CDR1 and CDR2 are SGHTS and YDEGEE. The length of the CDR3 is 14 residues. Here the CDR3 reads CASSLNRAIQPQHF. DNA of the CDR3: TGTGCCAGCAGCTTAAACAGGGCCATTCAGCCCCAGCATTTT.

This sequence joins TRBV19 and TRBJ1-2, with D perhaps TRBD1 (5 bases). Germline CDR1 reads LNHDA; CDR2 reads SQIVND (reference sequence). CDR3 length: 14 residues. V was trimmed by 3 bases and J by 4 bases, leaving 12 bases between them. CDR3 nucleotide sequence: TGTGCCAGTAGTATTAGTAAGGGGATCTATGGCTACACCTTC. Its translation is CASSISKGIYGYTF.

The genes are TRBV6-5 and TRBJ2-7; 8 nucleotides line up with TRBD2. J was trimmed by 2 bases and V by 7 bases; bases with no gene match: 7. Per the germline V gene, CDR1 is MNHEY and CDR2 is SVGAGI. The CDR3 sequence is 14 residues long. DNA of the CDR3: TGTGCCAGCACCCCTATAGCGGGACCCTACGAGCAGTACTTC. Its translation is CASTPIAGPYEQYF.

The rearrangement links TRBV19 to TRBJ1-5, with D hard to call. The CDR3 consists of 17 residues. Trimming shortened V by 5 bases and J by 5 bases, and 22 bases separated the two germline ends. Per germline, CDR1 LNHDA and CDR2 SQIVND (reference sequence). The CDR3 coding sequence is TGTGCCAGTAGTCCAAGAGGCGGATTTGGTCGATATCAGCCCCAGCATTTT. Protein product: CASSPRGGFGRYQPQHF.

The rearrangement joins TRBV11-2 to TRBJ2-3; TRBD2 aligns across 8 bases. CDR1 and CDR2 from the germline V gene are SGHAT and FQNNGV. V was clipped by 3 bases and J by 3 bases; unmatched bases: 5. The CDR3 is 15 residues long. The CDR3 DNA sequence: TGTGCCAGCAGCTTCAGCGGGAGAGGAACAGATACGCAGTATTTT. This translates into CASSFSGRGTDTQYF.

The chain is built from TRBV5-1 and TRBJ2-4, with 9 bases matching TRBD1. V trimming: 2 bases; J trimming: 1 base; junction bases outside the gene matches: 10. Germline CDR1 SGHRS, CDR2 YFSETQ. CDR3 size: 18 residues. DNA for the CDR3: TGCGCCAGCAGCTTACCGGGACAGGGTGTTTCTGCCAAAAACATTCAGTACTTC. It translates to CASSLPGQGVSAKNIQYF.

J is TRBJ2-1 and V is TRBV9, with TRBD1 matching over 12 bases. The CDR3 extends over 15 amino acids. Losses at the gene ends were 4 bases for V and 9 bases for J; bases not matched to a gene: 8. Per germline, CDR1 SGDLS and CDR2 YYNGEE. For the CDR3, the DNA is TGTGCCAGCAGCCTACGGGACAGGGGGCGGACTGAGCAGTTCTTC. Protein: CASSLRDRGRTEQFF. Full variable domain (outside the CDR3, taken from reference TRBV9 and TRBJ2-1): DSGVTQTPKHLITATGQRVTLRCSPRSGDLSVYWYQQSLDQGLQFLIQYYNGEERAKGNILERFSAQQFPDLHSELNLSSLELGDSALYFCASSLRDRGRTEQFFGPGTRLTVL.

The chain links TRBV29-1 to TRBJ2-1; TRBD2 matches 9 bases. CDR3 length: 13 amino acids. The trim removed 5 bases at V and 6 bases at J, leaving 5 bases unmatched. Looked up from germline, CDR1 is SQVTM and CDR2 is ANQGSEA. CDR3 protein: CSVLLAGTNEQFF. CDR3 DNA sequence: TGCAGCGTTCTCCTAGCGGGGACCAATGAGCAGTTCTTC.

About this clone itself: Distinct nucleotide sequences in the sample also encode this CDR3. The chain has TRBV6-5 and TRBJ1-6, with 9 nucleotides matching TRBD1. J was trimmed by 8 bases and V by 6 bases; bases with no gene match: 2. This CDR3 spans 13 amino acids. Germline V gene data show CDR1 as MNHEY and CDR2 as SVGAGI. The CDR3 DNA reads as TGTGCCAGCAGCCGGGACAGGGATTCACCCCTCCACTTT. It yields the protein CASSRDRDSPLHF.

The CDR3: CASGVGTGPRGETQYF. As DNA, the CDR3 is TGTGCCAGCGGGGTCGGGACAGGGCCTCGCGGGGAGACCCAGTACTTC. This chain connects TRBV2 to TRBJ2-5; TRBD1 matches at 9 bases. V lost 8 bases to trimming and J lost 5 bases; unmatched junction nucleotides: 15. In germline, CDR1 is SNHLY, CDR2 FYNNEI. The length of the CDR3 is 16 residues.

J is TRBJ1-1 and V is TRBV19; no firm D call. V gave up 2 bases and J gave up 0 bases, with 4 bases separating them. There are 13 residues in the CDR3. The germline CDR1 and CDR2 sequences are LNHDA and SQIVND (reference sequence). CDR3 DNA: TGTGCCAGTAGTATACAGGTGAACACTGAAGCTTTCTTT. Protein sequence: CASSIQVNTEAFF.

This chain links TRBV9 with TRBJ2-2, with 7 bases matching TRBD2. CDR1 and CDR2 from the germline V gene are SGDLS and YYNGEE. The CDR3 extends over 16 amino acids. Germline trimming cut 3 bases from V and 2 bases from J; bases unmatched to any gene: 7. CDR3 loop: CASSATTSVNTGELFF. CDR3 bases: TGTGCCAGCAGCGCAACAACTAGCGTAAACACCGGGGAGCTGTTTTTT.